The next 16 T cell receptor beta chains were all read from a single sample in a study of blood T cell repertoires in COVID-19. Produced via immunoSEQ multiplex PCR; TCRdb's table is partial and in-frame only. The profile shows about 32,000 clones, more than 80% of them singletons. The sample comprised peripheral blood. The receptors stem from a male donor with active COVID-19.

The rearrangement links TRBV10-3 to TRBJ1-2; tentatively, D is TRBD1 (6 bases). Trimming pared 3 bases from V and 5 bases from J, leaving 19 bases between. This CDR3 has 16 residues. The germline V gene encodes CDR1 ENHRY and CDR2 SYGVKD. The chain's CDR3 is CAISDLRDTFGYGYTF. CDR3 DNA sequence: TGTGCCATCAGTGACCTCCGGGACACCTTTGGGTATGGCTACACCTTC.

As regards this clone: A read error may account for a junction end that differs from germline. The chain links TRBV7-7 to TRBJ2-7, with D tentatively TRBD2 (6 bases). Germline V gene lookup returns CDR1 SSHAT and CDR2 FNYEAQ (reference sequence). The CDR3 length is 14 residues. The CDR3 loop reads CASSLAGGSYEQYF. The CDR3 bases are TGTGCTAGCAGCTTAGCCGGGGGCTCCTACGAGCAGTACTTC.

J is TRBJ1-2 and V is TRBV19; D may be TRBD1 (5 bases). V dropped 3 bases and J dropped 0 bases, with 11 bases sitting between them. Germline V gives CDR1 LNHDA, CDR2 SQIVND (reference sequence). The CDR3 totals 15 residues. DNA of the CDR3: TGTGCCAGTAGTATCGCTCCGACAGCTAACTATGGCTACACCTTC. It is translated as CASSIAPTANYGYTF.

This sequence joins TRBV6-2 or TRBV6-3 and TRBJ2-1; TRBD2 agrees at 8 bases. After removal of 6 bases from V and 4 bases from J, the junction contained 17 bases not matched to a gene. Germline V lookup: CDR1 MNHEY, CDR2 SVGEGT. The CDR3 length is 18 residues. CDR3 amino acids: CASSSYLRGGSRYNEQFF. The CDR3 DNA reads as TGTGCCAGCAGCTCGTACCTCCGCGGGGGGTCCCGGTACAATGAGCAGTTCTTC.

The chain employs TRBV7-8 and TRBJ1-5, with 8 nucleotides matching TRBD1. The CDR3 covers 12 residues. Trimming removed 4 bases from V and 10 bases from J; junction bases left unmatched: 3. Germline assignment: CDR1 SGHVS and CDR2 FQNEAQ. The chain's CDR3 is CASSSDRGPQHF. In nucleotides, the CDR3 is TGTGCCAGCAGCTCCGACAGGGGTCCCCAGCATTTT.

J is TRBJ2-7 and V is TRBV3-1 (or the pseudogene TRBV3-2); 7 bases map to TRBD1. The V and J ends lost 1 base and 3 bases, in that order; junction bases with no gene match: 0. CDR3 length: 13 amino acids. Germline V CDR1 and CDR2: LGHDT, YNNKEL (reference sequence). The CDR3 region is CASSQGQGYEQYF. The CDR3 nucleotides read TGTGCCAGCAGCCAAGGACAGGGCTACGAGCAGTACTTC.

The chain has TRBV13 and TRBJ2-3, with 7 bases lining up with TRBD2. The V gene end was trimmed by 3 bases and the J gene end by 1 base; junction bases not matched to a gene: 7. Per the germline V gene, CDR1 is PRHDT and CDR2 is FYEKMQ (reference sequence). The CDR3 length is 16 residues. The CDR3 nucleotides read TGTGCCAGCAGCTTCCCCGGTCGGGGGGGCACAGATACGCAGTATTTT. Protein: CASSFPGRGGTDTQYF.

Here the CDR3 reads CASAGLAENNEQFF. CDR3 coding DNA: TGTGCCAGCGCGGGACTAGCGGAGAACAATGAGCAGTTCTTC. V gene TRBV6-5 combines with J gene TRBJ2-1, with TRBD2 matching 11 bases. Germline CDR1 is MNHEY and CDR2 is SVGAGI. Trimming at V came to 8 bases and at J to 5 bases, leaving 5 bases not matched to a gene. This CDR3 contains 14 residues.

The gene calls are TRBV6-5 and TRBJ1-1; D possibly corresponds to TRBD1 (6 bases). The V gene's germline CDR1 is MNHEY and CDR2 SVGAGI. V was shortened by 2 bases and J by 5 bases, with 12 bases between the two germline ends. The CDR3 sequence is 14 residues long. CDR3 nucleotide sequence: TGTGCCAGCAGTTACGACGGGGGGCGGACTGAAGCTTTCTTT. It codes for CASSYDGGRTEAFF.

The V call is TRBV7-9, the J call TRBJ1-5; perhaps TRBD1 as D (6 bases). CDR1 is SEHNR, CDR2 FQNEAQ, per germline (reference sequence). CDR3 length: 14 residues. The V and J ends lost 4 bases and 6 bases respectively, with 13 bases between them. CDR3 loop: CASSSIQGSQPQHF. CDR3 DNA: TGTGCCAGCAGCTCAATACAGGGAAGTCAGCCCCAGCATTTT.

This clone was counted between two and nine times. V gene TRBV2 combines with J gene TRBJ1-2; D is ambiguous. V lost 4 bases and J lost 7, with 19 bases in between. This CDR3 spans 15 amino acids. Germline values: CDR1 SNHLY, CDR2 FYNNEI. CDR3 nucleotide sequence: TGTGCCAGCAGTGGGGAGTTTAACCCTCCGGCTGGCTACACCTTC. Protein sequence: CASSGEFNPPAGYTF.

The chain joins TRBV6-1 to TRBJ2-2, with 9 bases fitting TRBD1. Germline V lookup: CDR1 MNHNS, CDR2 SASEGT. With V trimmed by 3 bases and J by 4 bases, 12 bases remained unmatched. The length of the CDR3 is 18 residues. The CDR3 DNA sequence: TGTGCCAGCAGTGATCGATTGCGGGGACAGGGTTTCACCGGGGAGCTGTTTTTT. Residues: CASSDRLRGQGFTGELFF.

This chain connects TRBV4-1 to TRBJ1-1; D gene uncertain. Germline CDR1 MGHRA, CDR2 YSYEKL. V gave up 3 bases and J gave up 10 bases, with 21 bases separating them. The CDR3 extends over 15 amino acids. CDR3 protein: CASSHPLGAIRRAFF. In nucleotides, the CDR3 is TGCGCCAGCAGCCACCCGCTAGGCGCCATAAGAAGAGCTTTCTTT.

The V gene is TRBV19, the J gene TRBJ1-5, with 8 nucleotides matching TRBD1. CDR3 length: 16 residues. Germline assignment: CDR1 LNHDA and CDR2 SQIVND (reference sequence). J gave up 7 bases and V 4 bases, and 12 bases lay outside the gene matches. The CDR3 reads CASSKNQGANGQPQHF. The CDR3 DNA follows: TGTGCCAGTAGTAAAAACCAGGGGGCGAACGGCCAGCCCCAGCATTTT.

V usage is TRBV6-5 and J usage is TRBJ1-1; D perhaps matches TRBD1 (6 bases). Trimming left V 2 bases short and J 5 bases short, with 18 bases between. The length of the CDR3 is 16 residues. Germline loops: CDR1 MNHEY, CDR2 SVGAGI. In nucleotides, the CDR3 is TGTGCCAGCAGTTACATCCCCCCAGGGGTAAAGACTGAAGCTTTCTTT. Translation gives CASSYIPPGVKTEAFF.

The rearrangement joins TRBV7-2 to TRBJ2-5, with TRBD2 matching 11 bases. The germline gives CDR1 SGHTA, CDR2 FQGNSA. This CDR3 has 17 amino acids. J was trimmed by 5 bases and V by 0 bases; bases with no gene match: 8. The CDR3 DNA sequence: TGTGCCAGCAGCTTAGCGCCGGCTAGCGGGGGGCGGGAGACCCAGTACTTC. This translates into CASSLAPASGGRETQYF.